This T cell receptor (beta chain) was identified in a study of early T cells in non-severe SARS-CoV-2 infection. Study-wide background: Sequencing of bulk RNA from unsorted whole blood was done, without chain pairing.

This clonotype has at least ten counts. Trimming took 5 bases from V and 4 from J; bases not matched to a gene: 7. This CDR3 has 16 amino acids. The germline CDR1 and CDR2 sequences are LNHDA and SQIVND (reference sequence). Each CDR3 protein gets one entry after TCRdb re-called the 5' RACE reads with MiXCR. The sample lists 30,000 to 40,000 distinct CDR3 sequences, approximately 8.7% occurring once. V is TRBV19 and J is TRBJ1-5; TRBD1 aligns across 11 bases. The receptor was derived from an adult who was a healthcare worker with PCR-confirmed SARS-CoV-2 infection or an uninfected control (not recorded which). The material was whole blood, obtained at baseline. The CDR3 DNA is TGTGCCAGTAGTCCACGGGACAGGGGGTGGAATCAGCCCCAGCATTTT. Its translation is CASSPRDRGWNQPQHF.